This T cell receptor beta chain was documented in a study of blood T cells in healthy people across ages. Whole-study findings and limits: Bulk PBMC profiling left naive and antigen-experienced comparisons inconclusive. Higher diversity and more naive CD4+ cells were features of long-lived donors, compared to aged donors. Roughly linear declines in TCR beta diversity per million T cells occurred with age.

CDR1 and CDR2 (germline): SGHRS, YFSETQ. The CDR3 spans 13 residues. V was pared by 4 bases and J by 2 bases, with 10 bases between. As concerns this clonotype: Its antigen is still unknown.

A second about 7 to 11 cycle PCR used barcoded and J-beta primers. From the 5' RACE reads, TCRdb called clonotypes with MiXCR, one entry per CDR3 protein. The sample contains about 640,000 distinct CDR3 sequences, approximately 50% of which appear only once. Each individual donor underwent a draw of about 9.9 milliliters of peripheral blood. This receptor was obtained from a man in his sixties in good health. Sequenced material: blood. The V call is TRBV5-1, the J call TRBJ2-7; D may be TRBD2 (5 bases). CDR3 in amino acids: CASSVGEPYEQYF. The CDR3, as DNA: TGCGCCAGCAGCGTGGGAGAGCCCTACGAGCAGTACTTC. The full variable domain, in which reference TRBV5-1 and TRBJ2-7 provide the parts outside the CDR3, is KAGVTQTPRYLIKTRGQQVTLSCSPISGHRSVSWYQQTPGQGLQFLFEYFSETQRNKGNFPGRFSGRQFSNSRSEMNVSTLELGDSALYLCASSVGEPYEQYFGPGTRLTVT.